Described below is a single TCR beta chain sequence and its context. The target antigen is unknown. The CDR3 runs 16 residues. Looked up from germline, CDR1 is KGHSH and CDR2 is LQKENI. Unmatched junction bases numbered 4, after V lost 2 bases and J lost 2 bases. The sample originates from a study of cytomegalovirus exposure and HLA in healthy donors. General study results and limits: A later look showed TCR association rates differing by HLA locus, highest for DRB1 and lowest for HLA-C. A later analysis, which compared TCR beta chains of equal frequency, found the HLA-associated ones more clonally expanded.

The study ran its PCR with 60 Vbeta and 13 Jbeta primers. Profiled with immunoSEQ multiplex PCR; TCRdb holds only in-frame clones, not every one. The table records about 81,000 clones, 70% to 80% of them present only once. The rearrangement uses TRBV18 and TRBJ1-4, with 8 bases that match TRBD1. Sequencing was done on a sample of PBMCs. The receptor was derived from a man aged 50 to 60 in good health and CMV-seropositive. The CDR3 is CASSPSRGLTNEKLFF. The CDR3, as DNA: TGTGCCAGCTCACCAAGCAGGGGGCTTACTAATGAAAAACTGTTTTTT.